The next 20 T cell receptor beta chains were all read from a single sample in a study of T-cell memory formation after mild COVID-19 (dated by TCRdb to the early 2020s). The library relied on 5' RACE. TCRdb names Illumina NovaSeq 6000 as the instrument used. TCRdb ran its own pipeline on the public reads, namely fastp trimming at Q25 and MiXCR clone calling, and kept in-frame beta chains. Each CDR3 protein appears once, grouped with its most common genes and DNA. Recorded for this sample are 120,000 to 150,000 distinct CDR3 sequences; 15% to 20% of them occurred a single time. 2% to 2.5% of the sample rests with the top ten. Material for sequencing was PBMCs or a T cell subset sorted from them (not recorded which). All receptors come from an adult woman who had mild COVID-19 (a few samples of this study predate the infection). The sample titles of this study are shuffled in the database, so cell type and time point are left out; the donor was told from shared clones.

The V gene is TRBV24-1, the J gene TRBJ2-3, with 11 bases identical to TRBD2. The V and J ends lost 3 bases and 6 bases, in that order; junction bases with no gene match: 13. The CDR3 covers 18 residues. From germline, CDR1 is KGHDR and CDR2 SFDVKD. CDR3 nucleotides: TGTGCCACCAGTGATCCCTCACTAGCGGGGGCACCCACTGATACGCAGTATTTT. Encoded protein: CATSDPSLAGAPTDTQYF.

The rearrangement uses TRBV19 and TRBJ1-1; 7 bases align to TRBD1. Per the germline V gene, CDR1 is LNHDA and CDR2 is SQIVND (reference sequence). V lost 5 bases, J lost 3 bases, and 6 bases stayed unmatched. There are 14 residues in the CDR3. The chain's CDR3 is CASSPRGHDTEAFF. CDR3 in DNA: TGTGCCAGTAGTCCTAGGGGGCACGACACTGAAGCTTTCTTT.

The chain combines TRBV20-1 with TRBJ1-5; possibly TRBD1 for D (5 bases). The CDR3 consists of 15 residues. V was cut by 1 base and J by 3 bases, with 13 bases left in between. From germline, CDR1 is DFQATT and CDR2 SNEGSKA (reference sequence). The CDR3 coding sequence is TGCAGTGCTAGAGTTGGGGGTATTGACAATCAGCCCCAGCATTTT. Translation: CSARVGGIDNQPQHF.

This clonotype was seen only a few times. The chain is built from TRBV20-1 and TRBJ2-3, with TRBD2 as a possible D gene (6 bases). The germline V and J ends were trimmed by 3 bases and 2 bases, with 18 bases remaining between them. The length of the CDR3 is 16 residues. Germline CDR1 reads DFQATT; CDR2 reads SNEGSKA (reference sequence). DNA for the CDR3: TGCAGTGCTAGGAATCCGAGGGGACTCTACACAGATACGCAGTATTTT. It translates to CSARNPRGLYTDTQYF.

The chain joins TRBV12-5 to TRBJ2-7; D perhaps matches TRBD2 (6 bases). Trimming cost V 0 bases and J 3 bases, with 15 bases left between them. Germline CDR1 is LGHNT and CDR2 is FRNRAP. The CDR3 spans 16 residues. The CDR3 reads CASGLVLSGRRYEQYF. The CDR3 DNA reads TGTGCTAGTGGTTTGGTACTAAGCGGGCGTCGCTACGAGCAGTACTTC.

In its sample, this clonotype ranks as medium-sized. DNA of the CDR3: TGTGCCAGCATCCCCCTGTGGCCTAGCACAGATACGCAGTATTTT. This sequence encodes CASIPLWPSTDTQYF. V is TRBV7-2 and J is TRBJ2-3; D is undetermined. V was pared by 7 bases and J by 0 bases, with 14 bases between. CDR1 is SGHTA, CDR2 FQGNSA, per germline. This CDR3 comprises 15 residues. Using reference TRBV7-2 and TRBJ2-3 for the parts outside the CDR3, the full variable domain is GAGVSQSPSNKVTEKGKDVELRCDPISGHTALYWYRQSLGQGLEFLIYFQGNSAPDKSGLPSDRFSAERTGGSVSTLTIQRTQQEDSAVYLCASIPLWPSTDTQYFGPGTRLTVL.

The chain recombines TRBV4-2 with TRBJ2-3; either TRBD1 or TRBD2 may fit D (5 bases each). V was pared by 1 base and J by 5 bases, with 19 bases between. Per the germline V gene, CDR1 is LGHNA and CDR2 is YNFKEQ. The CDR3 has 17 amino acids. The chain's CDR3 is CASSQGGIRGAGDTQYF. DNA of the CDR3: TGTGCCAGCAGCCAAGGGGGCATAAGGGGAGCCGGAGATACGCAGTATTTT.

This clonotype was counted a few times. The chain carries TRBV11-2 and TRBJ2-1, with D possibly TRBD1 on 6 matching bases. V lost 4 bases and J lost 0, with 10 bases in between. The CDR3 is 15 residues long. The germline CDR1 and CDR2 sequences are SGHAT and FQNNGV. The CDR3 reads CASSSTGLSYNEQFF. DNA for the CDR3: TGTGCCAGCAGCTCCACAGGGCTCTCCTACAATGAGCAGTTCTTC.

The chain carries TRBV20-1 and TRBJ2-5; D remains ambiguous. The V gene's germline CDR1 is DFQATT and CDR2 SNEGSKA (reference sequence). V lost 3 bases to trimming and J lost 7 bases, with 15 bases between them. The CDR3 has 13 amino acids. The CDR3 region has the DNA TGCAGTGCTAGCGGACCCGCCATTATGACCCAGTACTTC. It codes for CSASGPAIMTQYF.

The V and J genes are TRBV6-5 and TRBJ1-1; 7 bases fit TRBD1. V lost 5 bases to trimming and J lost 0 bases; unmatched junction nucleotides: 9. This CDR3 region has 16 residues. CDR1 is MNHEY and CDR2 is SVGAGI in the germline V gene. This CDR3 is CASSRLSRGMNTEAFF. The CDR3 DNA sequence: TGTGCCAGCAGTCGACTCTCCAGGGGGATGAACACTGAAGCTTTCTTT.

This clonotype was seen only a few times. The V and J genes are TRBV7-2 and TRBJ2-3; D is undetermined. V gave up 5 bases and J gave up 0 bases, with 12 bases separating them. This CDR3 spans 15 amino acids. CDR1 and CDR2 from the germline V gene are SGHTA and FQGNSA. The CDR3 DNA reads as TGTGCCAGCAGCCGGACGGTTACTAGCACAGATACGCAGTATTTT. As protein: CASSRTVTSTDTQYF.

This clonotype was seen a few times. V usage is TRBV7-2 and J usage is TRBJ1-1; the D is unclear. V gave up 7 bases and J gave up 0 bases, with 15 bases separating them. CDR1 SGHTA and CDR2 FQGNSA come from the germline V gene. The length of the CDR3 is 15 residues. The CDR3 DNA sequence: TGTGCCAGCACGCCCCACGTGCTGATGAACACTGAAGCTTTCTTT. This gives the protein CASTPHVLMNTEAFF.

The chain combines TRBV10-3 with TRBJ1-5, with 10 bases aligning to TRBD1. Trimming took 6 bases from V and 8 from J; bases not matched to a gene: 10. The CDR3 covers 15 residues. Per germline, CDR1 ENHRY and CDR2 SYGVKD. The CDR3 region has the DNA TGTGCCATCAGCTATAGACAGGGGGCCTCTGAGCCCCAGCATTTT. Protein product: CAISYRQGASEPQHF.

This clonotype has only a few counts. V is TRBV10-3 and J is TRBJ1-1, with 8 bases fitting TRBD1. V was pared by 6 bases and J by 2 bases, with 20 bases of the junction left unmatched. Germline V gene sequence: CDR1 ENHRY, CDR2 SYGVKD. This CDR3 comprises 19 residues. CDR3 region: CAIRALSADRGSQNTEAFF. The DNA of the CDR3 is TGTGCCATCAGGGCCCTTTCTGCAGACAGGGGCTCCCAAAACACTGAAGCTTTCTTT.

The J gene is TRBJ2-5, the V gene TRBV18, with 12 bases identical to TRBD2. V lost 3 bases, J lost 5 bases, and 13 bases stayed unmatched. Germline CDR1 KGHSH, CDR2 LQKENI. The CDR3 has 18 residues. The CDR3 sequence: CASSPEGTSGPWRETQYF. The CDR3 DNA reads TGTGCCAGCTCACCGGAAGGGACTAGCGGGCCCTGGAGGGAGACCCAGTACTTC.

This clonotype was counted between two and nine times. V gene TRBV7-2 combines with J gene TRBJ2-5; 10 positions agree with TRBD2. Germline lookup yields CDR1 SGHTA and CDR2 FQGNSA. With V trimmed by 0 bases and J by 6 bases, 7 bases remained unmatched. This CDR3 comprises 16 residues. The CDR3 is CASSLAGLARVKTQYF. As DNA, the CDR3 is TGTGCCAGCAGCTTAGCGGGACTAGCGAGGGTTAAGACCCAGTACTTC.

The genes are TRBV20-1 and TRBJ2-1, with TRBD2 identical over 13 bases. Germline CDR1 DFQATT, CDR2 SNEGSKA (reference sequence). J was trimmed by 9 bases and V by 0 bases; bases with no gene match: 8. This CDR3 contains 16 residues. CDR3 residues: CSAREPTSGRGIEQFF. CDR3 nucleotide sequence: TGCAGTGCTAGAGAACCCACTAGCGGGAGGGGTATTGAGCAGTTCTTC.

The chain has TRBV12-3 or TRBV12-4 and TRBJ2-7; D gene unclear. The CDR3 spans 11 residues. Trimming left V 8 bases short and J 6 bases short, with 11 bases between. The CDR3 loop is CASRAASEQYF. In DNA form, the CDR3 reads TGTGCCAGCCGGGCAGCCTCCGAGCAGTACTTC.

The chain links TRBV12-3 or TRBV12-4 to TRBJ2-6, with a possible D match to TRBD1 (5 bases). Trimming stripped 6 bases from V and 4 bases from J, with 16 bases between. This CDR3 is 16 amino acids long. The CDR3 is CASSPERGFGANVLTF. In nucleotides, the CDR3 is TGTGCCAGCAGCCCTGAAAGGGGATTCGGGGCCAACGTCCTGACTTTC.

The CDR3 DNA reads as TGTGCCAGCAGCTTATCCCCCCAGGGGGCTGTCGGGGAGCTGTTTTTT. It translates to CASSLSPQGAVGELFF. The chain links TRBV11-2 to TRBJ2-2; TRBD1 matches at 8 bases. This CDR3 is built from 16 residues. CDR1 and CDR2 (germline): SGHAT, FQNNGV. The V and J ends lost 2 bases and 7 bases, in that order; junction bases with no gene match: 9.